The clone carrying this TCR beta chain was picked up one time. Its specificity is unknown. Primers for the PCR totalled 60 Vbeta and 13 Jbeta. The repertoire was sequenced with immunoSEQ multiplex PCR; TCRdb's copy has only in-frame clones and lacks some. The data contain 150,000 to 200,000 clones, roughly 77% of them seen just once; the ten biggest clones take up roughly 2%. The sample belongs to a study of cytomegalovirus exposure and HLA in healthy donors. General study results and limits: Later analysis showed TCR association rates varying by HLA locus, highest for DRB1 and lowest for HLA-C.

The sequence was obtained from a man aged 50-60 years in good health and CMV-seropositive. Input material: PBMCs.

The CDR3 spells CASTQPGGAETQYF. The CDR3 region has the DNA TGTGCCAGCACCCAACCCGGGGGAGCGGAGACCCAGTACTTC. V gene TRBV6-6 combines with J gene TRBJ2-5; possibly TRBD2 for D (6 bases). Between the trimmed V and J ends, which lost 7 bases and 5 bases, there was a span of 17 bases. This CDR3 comprises 14 residues. From germline, CDR1 is MNHNY and CDR2 SVGAGI (reference sequence).